Reported below is one T cell receptor (beta chain). Its target is not known. Extraction and reverse transcription of RNA yielded cDNA as the sequencing template. Sequencing was performed with immunoSEQ multiplex PCR; in TCRdb, only in-frame clones are kept and a portion is missing. The table lists under 200,000 clones, about 71% of them singletons. This specimen belongs to a study of CD8+ T cells in alopecia areata. Study conclusions and caveats: Tofacitinib produced a significant decrease in scalp clonality and in expanded CD8+ clones among the top 100. Normal skin's resident alphabeta T cells are also sequenced in scalp samples. Normal scalp showed lower clonality than lesional scalp, especially alopecia totalis/universalis.

Sample treatment: oral pan-JAK inhibitor, 5-10 mg twice daily. Sorting of PBMCs yielded the CD4+ and CD8+ T cells. The CDR3 runs 15 residues. The germline V and J ends were trimmed by 5 bases and 6 bases, with 19 bases remaining between them. Germline CDR1 and CDR2: SGHTA and FQGNSA. Sequenced material: CD4+ T cells sorted from blood, taken at week 4, from a patient treated with tofacitinib. The sequence came from a human donor with alopecia areata. The chain employs TRBV7-2 and TRBJ1-1, with D tentatively TRBD1 (6 bases). CDR3 nucleotide sequence: TGTGCCAGCAGCCCACAAACAGGGCGTTGGGCTGAAGCTTTCTTT. It translates to CASSPQTGRWAEAFF.